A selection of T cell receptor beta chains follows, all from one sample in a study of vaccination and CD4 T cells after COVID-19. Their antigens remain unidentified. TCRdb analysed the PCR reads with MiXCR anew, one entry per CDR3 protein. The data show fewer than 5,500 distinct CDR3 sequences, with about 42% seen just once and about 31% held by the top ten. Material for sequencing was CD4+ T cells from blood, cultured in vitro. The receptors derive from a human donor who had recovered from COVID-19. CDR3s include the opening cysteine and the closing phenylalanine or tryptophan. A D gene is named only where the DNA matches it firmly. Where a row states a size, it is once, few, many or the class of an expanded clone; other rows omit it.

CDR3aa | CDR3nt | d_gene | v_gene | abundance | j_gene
CASSTRDYGYTF | TGTGCCAGCAGTACTAGGGACTATGGCTACACCTTC | - | TRBV6-1 | - | TRBJ1-2
CSGGGEGKNIQYF | TGCAGTGGGGGGGGAGAGGGTAAAAACATTCAGTACTTC | TRBD2 | TRBV20-1 | few | TRBJ2-4
CASSQISYRGPRKLFF | TGCGCCAGCAGCCAAATCTCCTACAGGGGTCCTAGAAAACTGTTTTTT | TRBD1 | TRBV4-3 | - | TRBJ1-4
CASSLKFSWTPALQETQYF | TGTGCCAGCAGCTTAAAGTTCAGTTGGACCCCGGCCCTCCAAGAGACCCAGTACTTC | - | TRBV7-2 | - | TRBJ2-5
CASSPQTGSYGYTF | TGTGCCAGCAGCCCACAGACAGGGAGTTATGGATACACCTTC | TRBD1 | TRBV7-2 | - | TRBJ1-2
CASSPGLWDEQFF | TGTGCCAGCAGCCCGGGACTGTGGGATGAGCAGTTCTTC | - | TRBV5-6 | - | TRBJ2-1
CASSGLGQRQETQYF | TGTGCCAGCAGCGGGCTCGGGCAGCGGCAAGAGACCCAGTACTTC | - | TRBV9 | - | TRBJ2-5
CSARRREGSGGELFF | TGCAGTGCTAGAAGGCGGGAGGGATCTGGCGGGGAGCTGTTTTTT | TRBD2 | TRBV20-1 | few | TRBJ2-2
CATSRRGTSPLHF | TGTGCCACCAGCAGACGAGGGACTTCACCCCTCCACTTT | - | TRBV15 | few | TRBJ1-6
CAIRVGQGALGTYEQYF | TGTGCCATCAGAGTGGGACAGGGGGCCCTCGGGACCTACGAGCAGTACTTC | TRBD1 | TRBV10-3 | - | TRBJ2-7
CSARDFQFASGNTIYF | TGCAGTGCTAGAGATTTTCAGTTTGCCTCTGGAAACACCATATATTTT | - | TRBV20-1 | - | TRBJ1-3
CASSPGQGRHSPLHF | TGTGCCAGCAGCCCTGGACAGGGGAGACATTCACCCCTCCACTTT | TRBD1 | TRBV7-9 | - | TRBJ1-6
CASSYDLAGAADTQYF | TGTGCCAGCAGTTACGACCTAGCGGGAGCAGCAGATACGCAGTATTTT | TRBD2 | TRBV6-2/TRBV6-3 | - | TRBJ2-3
CASNRDTNQETQYF | TGTGCCAGCAACAGGGACACGAACCAAGAGACCCAGTACTTC | - | TRBV2 | few | TRBJ2-5
CSGTLAAPADTQYF | TGCAGTGGGACACTAGCGGCCCCCGCAGATACGCAGTATTTT | TRBD2 | TRBV20-1 | few | TRBJ2-3
CASSLQGANGYTF | TGCGCCAGCAGTTTACAGGGGGCGAATGGCTACACCTTC | TRBD1 | TRBV10-1 | few | TRBJ1-2
CASRRGTATGELFF | TGTGCCAGCAGGCGGGGGACGGCCACCGGGGAGCTGTTTTTT | TRBD2 | TRBV2 | once | TRBJ2-2
CASSQEIFSVGYYEQYF | TGCGCCAGCAGCCAAGAGATTTTTAGTGTAGGGTATTACGAGCAGTACTTC | - | TRBV4-3 | once | TRBJ2-7
CASRRMARGTEAFF | TGTGCCAGCAGACGGATGGCCAGGGGCACTGAAGCTTTCTTT | - | TRBV6-1 | - | TRBJ1-1
CASSTGHSSYNSPLHF | TGTGCCAGCAGCACGGGACATAGCTCCTATAATTCACCCCTCCACTTT | - | TRBV9 | few | TRBJ1-6
CSASYGGYTF | TGCAGTGCTAGTTATGGGGGCTACACCTTC | - | TRBV20-1 | few | TRBJ1-2
CAWRAGGPHQPQHF | TGTGCCTGGAGGGCTGGGGGGCCCCATCAGCCCCAGCATTTT | - | TRBV30 | - | TRBJ1-5
CATSRDHQSYEQYF | TGTGCCACCAGCAGAGATCACCAGTCCTACGAGCAGTACTTC | - | TRBV15 | - | TRBJ2-7
CASSSGLLGNQPQHF | TGTGCCAGCAGCTCCGGGCTTTTGGGCAATCAGCCCCAGCATTTT | - | TRBV2 | - | TRBJ1-5
CASSFELNTEAFF | TGTGCTAGCAGCTTTGAGTTAAACACTGAAGCTTTCTTT | - | TRBV7-7 | - | TRBJ1-1
CASSQADRGFYEQYF | TGTGCCAGCAGCCAAGCTGACAGGGGGTTCTACGAGCAGTACTTC | TRBD1 | TRBV4-2 | - | TRBJ2-7
CASTTGLRQGNEQFF | TGTGCCAGTACCACGGGCCTTAGGCAGGGAAATGAGCAGTTCTTC | - | TRBV7-9 | few | TRBJ2-1
CASSDTGLGYTF | TGTGCCAGCAGTGATACAGGGCTCGGCTACACCTTC | - | TRBV2 | - | TRBJ1-2
CASSFAGAQSYGYTF | TGTGCCAGCAGCTTTGCAGGGGCGCAGAGCTATGGCTACACCTTC | - | TRBV2 | - | TRBJ1-2
CASSIEHQGNTEAFF | TGTGCCAGTAGTATAGAACACCAGGGGAACACTGAAGCTTTCTTT | - | TRBV19 | - | TRBJ1-1
CAWSPKDRGANSPLHF | TGTGCCTGGAGTCCGAAAGACAGGGGAGCCAATTCACCCCTCCACTTT | TRBD1 | TRBV30 | - | TRBJ1-6
CASSQDSSGNTIYF | TGCGCCAGCAGCCAGGACAGCTCTGGAAACACCATATATTTT | - | TRBV5-1 | - | TRBJ1-3
CSARRRGRPTDTQYF | TGCAGTGCTAGACGGCGCGGGAGGCCCACAGATACGCAGTATTTT | TRBD2 | TRBV20-1 | - | TRBJ2-3
CASSQHPPDRGRTEAFF | TGTGCCAGCAGCCAGCATCCCCCGGACAGGGGTAGGACTGAAGCTTTCTTT | TRBD1 | TRBV6-2/TRBV6-3 | - | TRBJ1-1
CASSYAGPPGYTF | TGTGCCAGCAGTTACGCAGGACCCCCTGGCTACACCTTC | - | TRBV6-2/TRBV6-3 | - | TRBJ1-2
CSARDNERGQQYF | TGCAGTGCTAGGGATAACGAGCGGGGGCAGCAGTACTTC | TRBD2 | TRBV20-1 | few | TRBJ2-7
CSARDERGAPFKYF | TGCAGTGCTAGAGATGAGCGGGGGGCCCCGTTCAAGTACTTC | TRBD2 | TRBV20-1 | - | TRBJ2-5
CVSSLNSGKEYF | TGTGTCAGCAGCTTGAATAGCGGGAAAGAGTACTTC | TRBD2 | TRBV5-4 | once | TRBJ2-5
CASSQEGLETQYF | TGTGCCAGCAGCCAAGAGGGGTTAGAGACCCAGTACTTC | - | TRBV5-4 | - | TRBJ2-5
CASSFERGETQYF | TGTGCCAGCAGCTTCGAAAGGGGGGAGACCCAGTACTTC | - | TRBV5-4 | - | TRBJ2-5